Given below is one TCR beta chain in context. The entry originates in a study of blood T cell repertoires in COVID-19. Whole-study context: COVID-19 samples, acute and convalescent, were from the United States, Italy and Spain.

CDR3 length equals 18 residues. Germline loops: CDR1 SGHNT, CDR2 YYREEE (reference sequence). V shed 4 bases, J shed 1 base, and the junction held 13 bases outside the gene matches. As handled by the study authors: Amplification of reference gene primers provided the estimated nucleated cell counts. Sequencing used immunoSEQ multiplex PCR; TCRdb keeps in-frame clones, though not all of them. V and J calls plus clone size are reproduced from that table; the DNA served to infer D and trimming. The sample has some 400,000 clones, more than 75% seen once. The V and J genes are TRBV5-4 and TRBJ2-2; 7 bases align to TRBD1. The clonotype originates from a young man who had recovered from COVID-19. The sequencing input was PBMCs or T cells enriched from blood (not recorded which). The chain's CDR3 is CASSLRGQSVGNTGELFF. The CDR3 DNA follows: TGTGCCAGCAGCCTACGGGGACAGTCAGTCGGGAACACCGGGGAGCTGTTTTTT.